This TCR beta chain appears in the sequencing data of a study of molecular identifiers for immune sequencing clone quantification. Study at large: Within a replicate experiment, RNA obtained from either about 20,000 or 100,000 naive CD8 cells was divided into five aliquots, and four of those aliquots were then sequenced.

TCRdb recomputed calls from the PCR reads with MiXCR, one row per CDR3 protein. Of more than 300,000 distinct CDR3 sequences in the sample, about 22% are singletons; the top ten hold approximately 0.83%. CDR1 MNHNY and CDR2 SVGAGI come from the germline V gene (reference sequence). With 5 bases clipped from V and 5 bases from J, the junction kept 17 bases outside the gene matches. The CDR3 is made up of 19 amino acids. In this sample, this clonotype turned up many times. The sequence came from a human donor in good health. Some libraries in this study had Jurkat cell RNA spiked in. Sequencing used naive CD8+ T cells from blood, with Jurkat cell RNA spiked in. The subset: FACS-sorted CD8+CD4-CCR7+CD45RA+ naive T cells. The rearrangement uses TRBV6-6 and TRBJ2-1, with 11 bases lining up with TRBD1. The CDR3 loop is CASSNRDRGTGKEHNEQFF. CDR3 in DNA: TGTGCCAGCAGTAACCGGGACAGGGGGACGGGGAAAGAACACAATGAGCAGTTCTTC.